This T cell receptor beta chain was observed in a study of shared clonotypes between healthy human individuals. Naive CD8 cells comprised CD45RO-negative, CCR7-positively selected cells, excluding terminally differentiated effector memory CD45RA+ cells. In the source study's methods: Filtering was not the same, since immunoSEQ gave junction-only sequences without quality scores. Some clones are missing from TCRdb's copy, which holds only in-frame ones; the method was immunoSEQ multiplex PCR. The DNA gave D and trimming, while V, J and clone size come from that table. Among roughly 590,000 clones, less than 97% were seen once, and the ten largest hold 0.11%. This CDR3 has 18 residues. The germline CDR1 and CDR2 sequences are MGHRA and YSYEKL. V lost 1 base, J lost 0 bases, and 15 bases lay in between.

Sequencing was performed on naive CD8+ T cells sorted from blood. V is TRBV4-1 and J is TRBJ2-2; D is ambiguous. The receptor was derived from a woman in her twenties or thirties in good health. CDR3 in amino acids: CASSQGSNLAANTGELFF. The CDR3 DNA reads TGCGCCAGCAGCCAAGGGTCGAACTTGGCGGCGAACACCGGGGAGCTGTTTTTT.